This entry describes one TCR beta chain. It has no known antigen specificity. One base away there is no much larger clone; base qualities are not given. This entry is derived from a study of T cell changes during pregnancy in multiple sclerosis (dated by TCRdb to between 2018 and 2021). With respect to the entire study: The study looked at changes in the T cell repertoire across pregnancy in women with multiple sclerosis.

The protocol used for the library was the immunoSEQ multiplex PCR assay. Sourced from immuneACCESS, this table was stored by TCRdb with only in-frame sequences that have V and J called. A share of the clones is absent; for the studies checked, an unresolved V gene accounts for under half, and the remainder has no known explanation. The sample records roughly 67,000 clones, about nine tenths of which are singletons. The ten largest clonotypes hold around 1.4% of the sample. The sequence came from a female donor with multiple sclerosis, enrolled in a pregnancy study. This sample comprised peripheral blood, obtained in the second trimester of pregnancy.

The CDR3 has the sequence CASSPNRGRLIGYGYTF. The nucleotide sequence reads TGTGCCAGCTCACCAAACAGGGGAAGGTTAATCGGCTATGGCTACACCTTC. The rearranged segments are TRBV18 and TRBJ1-2; TRBD1 matches 7 bases in the middle. V and J are trimmed by 2 bases and 4 bases, and the gene matches miss 13 bases of the junction. CDR1 KGHSH and CDR2 LQKENI are derived from the germline V gene. Taken from cysteine to phenylalanine, the CDR3 has 17 residues. The only DNA kept is the CDR3, 51 bases in frame from the first base.